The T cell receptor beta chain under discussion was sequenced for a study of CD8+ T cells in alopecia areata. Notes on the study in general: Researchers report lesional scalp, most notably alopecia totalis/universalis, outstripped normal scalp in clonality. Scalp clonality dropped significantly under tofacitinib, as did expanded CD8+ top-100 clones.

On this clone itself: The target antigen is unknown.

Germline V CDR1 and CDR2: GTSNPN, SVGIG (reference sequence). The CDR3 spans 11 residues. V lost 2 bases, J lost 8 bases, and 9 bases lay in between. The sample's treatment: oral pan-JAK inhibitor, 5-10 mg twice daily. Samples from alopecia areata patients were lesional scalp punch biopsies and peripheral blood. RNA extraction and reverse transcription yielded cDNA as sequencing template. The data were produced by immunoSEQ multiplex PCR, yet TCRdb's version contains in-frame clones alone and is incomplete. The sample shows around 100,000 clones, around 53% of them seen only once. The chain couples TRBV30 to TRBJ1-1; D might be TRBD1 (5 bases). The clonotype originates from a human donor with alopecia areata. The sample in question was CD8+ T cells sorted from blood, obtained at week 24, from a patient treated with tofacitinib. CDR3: CAWSPPGEAFF. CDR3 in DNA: TGTGCCTGGAGTCCACCAGGGGAAGCTTTCTTT.